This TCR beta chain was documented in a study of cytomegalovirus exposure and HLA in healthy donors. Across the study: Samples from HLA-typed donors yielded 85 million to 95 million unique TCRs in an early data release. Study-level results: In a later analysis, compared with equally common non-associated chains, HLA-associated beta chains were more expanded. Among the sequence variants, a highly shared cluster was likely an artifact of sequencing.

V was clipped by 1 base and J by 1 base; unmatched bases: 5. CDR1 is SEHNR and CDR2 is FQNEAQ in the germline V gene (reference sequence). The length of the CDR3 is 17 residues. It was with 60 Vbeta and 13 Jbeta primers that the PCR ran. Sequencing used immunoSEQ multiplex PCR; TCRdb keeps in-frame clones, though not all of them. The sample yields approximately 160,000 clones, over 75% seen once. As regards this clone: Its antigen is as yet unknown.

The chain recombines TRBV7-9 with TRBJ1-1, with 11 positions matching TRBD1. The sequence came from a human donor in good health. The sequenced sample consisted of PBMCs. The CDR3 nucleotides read TGTGCCAGCAGCTTAGGGACAGGGGGCATGTGGAACACTGAAGCTTTCTTT. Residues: CASSLGTGGMWNTEAFF.